This T cell receptor (beta chain) was profiled in a study of breast tumors, draining lymph nodes, adjacent tissues. Findings of the study overall: Data only fit, rather than demonstrated, lymph node origin of most tumor T cells. Tumor TCR diversity was below lymph nodes but above nontumor tissue. The data were judged consistent with most tumor T cells coming from lymph node and expanding in tumor. Compared with basal-like, luminal-like tumors shared significantly more repertoire with nontumor tissue.

CDR1 is SGHDT, CDR2 YYEEEE, per germline. The ends lost 4 bases at V and 10 bases at J; junction bases unmatched: 10. The CDR3 totals 15 residues. Of note for this clonotype: As yet, its antigen is unknown.

The lymph nodes were axillary draining lymph nodes from breast cancer patients. Via MiXCR, TCRdb re-called the multiplex PCR reads, giving one row per CDR3 protein. This sample has about 94,000 distinct CDR3 sequences; roughly 28% occur once, and the top ten carry more than 8%. What was sequenced was axillary lymph node tissue. This chain uses TRBV5-6 with TRBJ1-4, with 10 bases identical to TRBD1. This clonotype was sampled from a female donor with breast cancer. Some clones in this sample may be carry-over from other donors' samples. CDR3 in amino acids: CASSGRTGGPGKLFF. For the CDR3, the DNA is TGTGCCAGCAGCGGCAGGACAGGGGGTCCTGGAAAACTGTTTTTT.